Sequencing of this T cell receptor (beta chain) was carried out in a study of shared clonotypes between healthy human individuals. Whole-study context: Three plates each covered CD4 naive and memory; CD8 naive two, CD8 memory one. Study-wide findings and caveats: Memory subsets generally showed smaller estimated richness than naive subsets did.

Naive-designated CD8 cells lacked CD45RO, were positively enriched for CCR7, and omitted terminally differentiated effector memory CD45RA+ cells. Assay used: immunoSEQ multiplex PCR; TCRdb lists only in-frame clones, some missing. The sample includes under 2,000,000 clones, about 94% of them seen just once. With respect to this clone: The target antigen is unknown.

V was cut by 5 bases and J by 7 bases, with 18 bases left in between. The CDR3 consists of 15 residues. CDR1 is MNHEY and CDR2 is SVGAGI in the germline V gene. Sequencing was done on a sample of naive CD8+ T cells sorted from blood. The clonotype was recovered from a man younger than 35 in good health. The chain carries TRBV6-5 and TRBJ2-1, with TRBD2 as a possible D gene (6 bases). The CDR3 DNA is TGTGCCAGCAGTATTGTGATAGCGGAGGTAAATGAGCAGTTCTTC. Translation: CASSIVIAEVNEQFF.